One and the same sample provided the 6 T cell receptor beta chains below, sequenced in a study of blood T cells in healthy people across ages (dated by TCRdb to between 2014 and 2017). Libraries were built with 5' RACE. Data came from an Illumina HiSeq 2500. A second PCR of roughly 6 to 11 cycles was run with a J-beta primer mix and a sample-barcoded 5' primer. The public sequencing data were trimmed at Q25 with fastp and processed into clonotypes with MiXCR by TCRdb, which kept only in-frame beta chains. All rows with the same CDR3 protein become a single entry with the most common DNA and genes. For this sample the table gives approximately 1.5 million distinct CDR3 sequences, of which roughly a third were detected only once. The ten top clones hold around 11% of the sample. The sample comprised blood. All receptors come from a woman aged 25-40 years in good health.

With regard to this clonotype: The germline gene is not matched at one end of the junction; a read error may be the cause. The chain couples TRBV25-1 to TRBJ2-5, with D tentatively TRBD1 (6 bases). The J call may be mistaken, given a closer DNA end match to TRBJ2-7. The germline V gene has CDR1 MGHDK and CDR2 SYGVNS. This CDR3 has 13 residues. The DNA of the CDR3 is TGTGCCAGCAGTCGACAGGATTCCTGCGAGCAGTACTTC. Translating it yields CASSRQDSCEQYF.

The chain combines TRBV9 with TRBJ2-5, with D possibly TRBD1 on 5 matching bases. The V end was cut by 4 bases, the J end by 3 bases, with 13 bases between. The CDR3 runs to 14 residues. Germline V CDR1 and CDR2: SGDLS, YYNGEE. The chain's CDR3 is CASSMGQVEETQYF. The CDR3 DNA follows: TGTGCCAGCAGCATGGGGCAGGTAGAAGAGACCCAGTACTTC.

The V gene is TRBV7-9, the J gene TRBJ1-1; D remains unclear. With 5 bases removed from V and 6 bases from J, the gap between germline ends came to 16 bases. Germline CDR1 is SEHNR and CDR2 is FQNEAQ (reference sequence). This CDR3 region has 14 residues. The DNA of the CDR3 is TGTGCCAGCAGCCCAGCGCAGAGTAGGTCTGAAGCTTTCTTT. Translation: CASSPAQSRSEAFF.

Details on this clonotype: One end of the junction does not line up with germline, which may come from a read error. The rearrangement links TRBV20-1 to TRBJ2-7; 12 positions agree with TRBD1. CDR3 length: 16 amino acids. Per germline, CDR1 DFQATT and CDR2 SNEGSKA (reference sequence). CDR3 sequence reads: CNAVKPGQGAIYKQYF. CDR3 DNA: TGCAATGCTGTAAAACCGGGACAGGGGGCTATCTACAAGCAGTACTTC.

The sample holds a few counts of this clonotype. CDR3 bases: TGCAGTGCTATATCAGCGGAAAGCTCCTACGAGCAGTACTTC. Translating gives CSAISAESSYEQYF. V usage is TRBV20-1 and J usage is TRBJ2-7, with D perhaps TRBD2 (5 bases). Per germline, CDR1 DFQATT and CDR2 SNEGSKA (reference sequence). V was pared by 4 bases and J by 0 bases, with 13 bases between. The CDR3 is 14 residues long.

The chain carries TRBV20-1 and TRBJ1-5; no definite D call. Germline V gene sequence: CDR1 DFQATT, CDR2 SNEGSKA (reference sequence). The CDR3 consists of 15 residues. Trimming pared 0 bases from V and 9 bases from J, leaving 18 bases between. The CDR3 sequence is CSARDPGPSEGPQHF. CDR3 nucleotides: TGCAGTGCTAGAGATCCAGGCCCCTCGGAGGGGCCCCAGCATTTT.